The 7 T cell receptor beta chains presented below share a single source sample, sequenced in a study of T cell responses to AZD1222 COVID-19 vaccine. Sequencing was performed with immunoSEQ multiplex PCR; in TCRdb, only in-frame clones are kept and a portion is missing. The table records 160,000 or so clones, roughly 91% of them present only once. Sequencing used peripheral blood, obtained on day 0 of AZD1222 vaccination. These receptors all come from an adult in good health.

This rearrangement joins TRBV6-2 or TRBV6-3 to TRBJ1-2; the D gene is possibly TRBD1 (5 bases). The V end was cut by 6 bases, the J end by 6 bases, with 14 bases between. The germline CDR1 and CDR2 sequences are MNHEY and SVGEGT. This CDR3 has 13 amino acids. The CDR3 sequence: CASSLPGGDGYTF. DNA for the CDR3: TGTGCCAGCAGCCTACCGGGAGGGGATGGCTACACCTTC.

V usage is TRBV9 and J usage is TRBJ1-1; D gene uncertain. Trimming removed 4 bases from V and 2 bases from J, with 18 bases in between. There are 16 residues in the CDR3. Germline values: CDR1 SGDLS, CDR2 YYNGEE. Written as DNA, the CDR3 is TGTGCCAGCAGCTCCCGAAACGGGGATTTAAACACTGAAGCTTTCTTT. It yields the protein CASSSRNGDLNTEAFF.

This sequence joins TRBV19 and TRBJ1-2; perhaps TRBD1 as D (5 bases). Trimming removed 0 bases from V and 8 bases from J, with 10 bases in between. CDR1 is LNHDA and CDR2 is SQIVND in the germline V gene (reference sequence). The CDR3 sequence is 13 residues long. Written as DNA, the CDR3 is TGTGCCAGTAGTATAGACAGGGACGGAGGCTACACCTTC. Amino acids: CASSIDRDGGYTF.

The gene calls are TRBV10-3 and TRBJ1-2; D might be TRBD1 (5 bases). Trimming removed 6 bases at V and 2 bases at J, with 22 bases between. From germline, CDR1 is ENHRY and CDR2 SYGVKD. The CDR3 runs to 17 residues. In DNA, the CDR3 is TGTGCCATCAGGCTGAGGCGGCAGGGAGAGTTCAACTATGGCTACACCTTC. It is translated as CAIRLRRQGEFNYGYTF.

This chain joins TRBV5-1 and TRBJ1-6; D uncertain. The CDR3 has 14 amino acids. The germline CDR1 and CDR2 sequences are SGHRS and YFSETQ. Trimming removed 1 base from V and 5 bases from J, with 7 bases in between. The CDR3 coding sequence is TGCGCCAGCAGCTTGACAGAGGATAATTCACCCCTCCACTTT. This gives the protein CASSLTEDNSPLHF.

V usage is TRBV6-5 and J usage is TRBJ1-4; no firm D call. Trimming removed 2 bases from V and 7 bases from J, with 14 bases in between. The V gene's germline CDR1 is MNHEY and CDR2 SVGAGI. The CDR3 length is 15 residues. In DNA, the CDR3 is TGTGCCAGCAGTTACACAAAGGGTCTGGGTGAAAAACTGTTTTTT. Translating it yields CASSYTKGLGEKLFF.

CDR3 in amino acids: CASSPTGPQYYGYTF. CDR3 DNA: TGCGCCAGCAGCCCGACAGGGCCTCAGTATTATGGCTACACCTTC. The genes are TRBV5-1 and TRBJ1-2; TRBD1 matches 7 bases. The V and J ends lost 4 bases and 5 bases, in that order; junction bases with no gene match: 11. This CDR3 has 15 amino acids. The germline V gene encodes CDR1 SGHRS and CDR2 YFSETQ.